The 13 T cell receptor beta chains in this list originate from one sample, sequenced in a study of response to subunit inactivated influenza vaccine. TCRdb analysed the RT-PCR reads with MiXCR anew, one entry per CDR3 protein. This table has approximately 500,000 distinct CDR3 sequences, under 25% appearing once. These data are also associated with another study on T cells expressing NK-cell markers. This second study says: 5'RACE template switching with UMIs produced the TCR beta cDNA.

Sequenced material: CD4+ T cells sorted from PBMCs, taken 11 to 12 days after vaccination. These receptors came from a man aged 50 to 59 who received an inactivated influenza vaccine.

V usage is TRBV6-1 and J usage is TRBJ2-5; the D call may be TRBD1 or TRBD2 (6 bases each). Germline V gene data show CDR1 as MNHNS and CDR2 as SASEGT. With 3 bases removed from V and 5 bases from J, the gap between germline ends came to 13 bases. This CDR3 has 14 amino acids. The CDR3 spells CASSERGALETQYF. The CDR3 nucleotides read TGTGCCAGCAGTGAGAGGGGGGCTCTCGAGACCCAGTACTTC.

There are a few counts of this clonotype. The chain carries TRBV12-3 or TRBV12-4 and TRBJ1-5; D gene uncertain. The V and J ends lost 3 bases and 1 base respectively, with 7 bases between them. This CDR3 contains 14 residues. The CDR3 DNA reads as TGTGCCAGCAGTTTTGCGGGGAGCAATCAGCCCCAGCATTTT. Residues: CASSFAGSNQPQHF.

J is TRBJ2-1 and V is TRBV20-1; TRBD2 aligns across 11 bases. The trim removed 0 bases at V and 4 bases at J, leaving 5 bases unmatched. CDR3 length equals 16 residues. Germline CDR1 reads DFQATT; CDR2 reads SNEGSKA (reference sequence). DNA of the CDR3: TGCAGTGCTAGAGATGCTAGCGGGAGGCGGTACAATGAGCAGTTCTTC. This encodes CSARDASGRRYNEQFF.

This clonotype was seen a handful of times. This chain connects TRBV7-9 to TRBJ2-2; D may be TRBD2 (5 bases). Germline V gene lookup returns CDR1 SEHNR and CDR2 FQNEAQ (reference sequence). The CDR3 extends over 14 amino acids. The ends were cut back, 5 bases at V and 3 bases at J, with 10 bases in the middle. CDR3 coding DNA: TGTGCCAGCAGCGTTGGACTGCACACCGGGGAGCTGTTTTTT. Protein: CASSVGLHTGELFF. Full variable domain (missing parts from reference TRBV7-9 and TRBJ2-2): DTGVSQNPRHKITKRGQNVTFRCDPISEHNRLYWYRQTLGQGPEFLTYFQNEAQLEKSRLLSDRFSAERPKGSFSTLEIQRTEQGDSAMYLCASSVGLHTGELFFGEGSRLTVL.

This clonotype was seen only a few times. V and J are TRBV20-1 and TRBJ2-7, with 7 bases lining up with TRBD1. Per germline, CDR1 DFQATT and CDR2 SNEGSKA (reference sequence). Losses at the gene ends were 5 bases for V and 6 bases for J; bases not matched to a gene: 10. The CDR3 is 13 residues long. The CDR3 nucleotides read TGCAGTGCTCCGTTAAACAGGGGCGGCGAGCAGTACTTC. Translated, it gives CSAPLNRGGEQYF.

There are many counts of this clonotype. The chain recombines TRBV11-2 with TRBJ1-5; D remains unclear. V was pared by 2 bases and J by 0 bases, with 14 bases between. The CDR3 sequence is 17 residues long. Germline CDR1 is SGHAT and CDR2 is FQNNGV. Here the CDR3 DNA reads TGTGCCAGCAGCTTATCGGACGTTGGTAATAGCAATCAGCCCCAGCATTTT. Its protein product is CASSLSDVGNSNQPQHF.

The gene calls are TRBV3-1 and TRBJ2-5; TRBD1 aligns across 11 bases. The CDR3 runs to 17 residues. Germline CDR1 reads LGHDT; CDR2 reads YNNKEL (reference sequence). Germline trimming cut 1 base from V and 2 bases from J; bases unmatched to any gene: 6. This CDR3 reads CASSQAWDRGVQETQYF. The CDR3 bases are TGTGCCAGCAGCCAAGCCTGGGACAGGGGGGTTCAAGAGACCCAGTACTTC.

This clonotype was seen repeatedly, ten times or more. The chain employs TRBV20-1 and TRBJ2-7, with TRBD1 matching over 7 bases. Germline-derived CDR1 and CDR2 are DFQATT and SNEGSKA (reference sequence). After removal of 4 bases from V and 6 bases from J, the junction contained 6 bases not matched to a gene. CDR3 length: 12 residues. CDR3 loop: CSATRQGPEQYF. CDR3 nucleotides: TGCAGTGCTACCCGACAGGGCCCCGAGCAGTACTTC.

The rearrangement joins TRBV19 to TRBJ1-1; 12 positions agree with TRBD1. V shed 8 bases and J 4 bases; nucleotides not matched to a gene: 5. This CDR3 has 14 residues. Germline V gene sequence: CDR1 LNHDA, CDR2 SQIVND (reference sequence). The CDR3 coding sequence is TGTGCCAGTGGTGGGACAGGGGGCGGCACTGAAGCTTTCTTT. Protein product: CASGGTGGGTEAFF.

This clonotype was seen a few times. The chain combines TRBV20-1 with TRBJ1-2, with D possibly matching TRBD1 (5 bases). Deletions cut 5 bases from V and 2 bases from J, with 21 bases between. The CDR3 is made up of 16 amino acids. Germline V gene sequence: CDR1 DFQATT, CDR2 SNEGSKA (reference sequence). The CDR3 DNA follows: TGCAGTGCTTCTCCACGGCCCGGGGCTCCCAACTATGGCTACACCTTC. It codes for CSASPRPGAPNYGYTF.

This clonotype was detected a few times. The CDR3 loop reads CASSSTGTADLVQYF. CDR3 DNA: TGCGCCAGCAGTAGTACCGGGACGGCGGACTTGGTGCAGTACTTC. The chain is built from TRBV5-1 and TRBJ2-7, with D perhaps matching TRBD1 or TRBD2 (5 bases each). The CDR3 loop spans 15 amino acids. V lost 5 bases and J 9 bases, leaving 24 bases between the germline ends. Germline values: CDR1 SGHRS, CDR2 YFSETQ.

The V call is TRBV6-1, the J call TRBJ2-3; either TRBD1 or TRBD2 may supply D (5 bases each). Germline lookup yields CDR1 MNHNS and CDR2 SASEGT. The CDR3 has 15 residues. V lost 6 bases and J lost 7, with 20 bases in between. The CDR3 nucleotides are TGTGCCAGCAGGCCGGGGCCTTCCAGGCTAAATACGCAGTATTTT. Its translation is CASRPGPSRLNTQYF.

The rearrangement links TRBV28 to TRBJ2-3; D is possibly TRBD1 (5 bases). The CDR3 contains 13 residues. From germline, CDR1 is MDHEN and CDR2 SYDVKM. Trimming cost V 5 bases and J 5 bases, with 11 bases left between them. CDR3 amino acids: CASSTMTVDTQYF. The CDR3 DNA reads as TGTGCCAGCAGTACCATGACAGTAGATACGCAGTATTTT.